The rows below give T cell receptor beta chains drawn from one sample of a study of radiotherapy plus CTLA-4 blockade in lung cancer. Libraries were prepared by immunoSEQ multiplex PCR; TCRdb keeps only in-frame clonotypes and omits some of them. The sample includes more than 30,000 clones, approximately 80% of them seen just once. The sequencing here drew on peripheral blood, taken from a patient treated with radiotherapy plus ipilimumab. Source of these receptors: a human donor with non-small cell lung cancer that progressed on radiotherapy plus ipilimumab. The CDR3 runs from the conserved cysteine through the conserved F or W. The D gene is left open where the match is weak. Expanded clones get a size class; other rows say once, few or many, or leave the size out.

abundance,v_gene,d_gene,j_gene,CDR3nt,CDR3aa
NA,TRBV25-1,TRBD1,TRBJ1-2,TGTGCCAGCAGAGGACAGGGGCATAACTATGGCTACACCTTC,CASRGQGHNYGYTF
NA,TRBV19,NA,TRBJ2-2,TGTGCCAGTAGTATAGATTGGGGCAGCGCGAACACCGGGGAGCTGTTTTTT,CASSIDWGSANTGELFF
NA,TRBV7-7,TRBD2,TRBJ2-5,TGTGCTAGCAGCTGGAAACCAGGCGGGGGAGAGACCCAGTACTTC,CASSWKPGGGETQYF
NA,TRBV27,NA,TRBJ1-6,TGTGCCAGCAGTCCCTCCCTCCCGAATTCACCCCTCCACTTT,CASSPSLPNSPLHF
NA,TRBV27,NA,TRBJ1-5,TGTGCCAGCAGTTTCCCGAGGGTGGAAGAGCCCCAGCATTTT,CASSFPRVEEPQHF
NA,TRBV11-2,TRBD1,TRBJ2-3,TGTGCCAGCAGCTCTAATCAGGGGGCCTACACAGATACGCAGTATTTT,CASSSNQGAYTDTQYF
NA,TRBV10-3,NA,TRBJ1-3,TGTGCCATACAAGGAGCCTCTGGAAACACCATATATTTT,CAIQGASGNTIYF
once,TRBV2,NA,TRBJ2-1,TGTGCCAGCATGGCAGGGGCCAACAATGAGCAGTTCTTC,CASMAGANNEQFF
NA,TRBV7-2,NA,TRBJ2-1,TGTGCCAGCAGCTTATACAGAGTAAACAATGAGCAGTTCTTC,CASSLYRVNNEQFF
NA,TRBV19,NA,TRBJ1-5,TGTGCCAGTAGTATAGATCGGCAGACTTATAGCAATCAGCCCCAGCATTTT,CASSIDRQTYSNQPQHF
NA,TRBV5-1,TRBD2,TRBJ2-3,TGCGCCAGCAGCTTAGGAACGGGGGGAGGAGATACGCAGTATTTT,CASSLGTGGGDTQYF
few,TRBV18,NA,TRBJ1-5,TGTGCCAGCTCACCAGCGGGGAATCAGCCCCAGCATTTT,CASSPAGNQPQHF
NA,TRBV7-9,TRBD1,TRBJ1-4,TGTGCCAGCAGCCTGGGACAGGGGGAGGGAGTTAATGAAAAACTGTTTTTT,CASSLGQGEGVNEKLFF
NA,TRBV5-1,NA,TRBJ1-5,TGCGCCAGCAGCTTGGGGCAGAGGGATCAGCCCCAGCATTTT,CASSLGQRDQPQHF
NA,TRBV10-3,TRBD1,TRBJ1-2,TGTGCCGCCCGGGGACAGAAGTATGGCTACACCTTC,CAARGQKYGYTF
NA,TRBV6-1,NA,TRBJ2-7,TGTGCCAGCAGGGACAACTACGAGCAGTACTTC,CASRDNYEQYF
NA,TRBV10-1,TRBD1,TRBJ2-5,TGCGCCAGCAGTGGTGGGACAGGGAGGGCCAATAGAGAGACCCAGTACTTC,CASSGGTGRANRETQYF
NA,TRBV5-1,TRBD1,TRBJ2-7,TGCGCCAGCAGCTTGGCAACCGGGACAGGGCCTCGCAACGAGCAGTACTTC,CASSLATGTGPRNEQYF
once,TRBV6-5,TRBD2,TRBJ2-5,TGTGCCAGCAGTTACTCATCGAGTCGGGGGGAAGAGACCCAGTACTTC,CASSYSSSRGEETQYF
NA,TRBV4-2,TRBD2,TRBJ2-1,TGTGCCAGCAGCTCAGGGACTAGCGGGGTCTATGAGCAGTTCTTC,CASSSGTSGVYEQFF
NA,TRBV21-1,NA,TRBJ1-1,TGTGCCAGCAGCACCTCTCACAGGAGCCGGAACACTGAAGCTTTCTTT,CASSTSHRSRNTEAFF
NA,TRBV5-1,NA,TRBJ1-4,TGCGCCAGCAGCCAGGGAGGGATTGCAACTAATGAAAAACTGTTTTTT,CASSQGGIATNEKLFF
NA,TRBV25-1,TRBD1,TRBJ2-5,TGTGCCAGCTCAAATTCCGGGACAGGGGGCCTGGAGACCCAGTACTTC,CASSNSGTGGLETQYF
NA,TRBV14,NA,TRBJ2-3,TGTGCCAGCAGCCTTGGTCCGGCGGCAGATACGCAGTATTTT,CASSLGPAADTQYF
NA,TRBV13,NA,TRBJ1-1,TGTGCCAGCAGCCCCCGGCGGGGGCCGAACACTGAAGCTTTCTTT,CASSPRRGPNTEAFF
NA,TRBV14,TRBD2,TRBJ2-1,TGTGCCAGCAGCCGACTAGCGGGGGGGCCAAGGGATGAGCAGTTCTTC,CASSRLAGGPRDEQFF
NA,TRBV25-1,NA,TRBJ2-7,TGTGCCAGCAGTGAAGGGGGGAGGTACGAGCAGTACTTC,CASSEGGRYEQYF
NA,TRBV15,NA,TRBJ1-5,TGTGCCACCAGCAGCCCTGGGAGCCCCAGCATTCGGGATCAGCCCCAGCATTTT,CATSSPGSPSIRDQPQHF
NA,TRBV18,NA,TRBJ1-2,TGTGCCAGCTCACCCGAGGGTCCGTTAAACTATGGCTACACCTTC,CASSPEGPLNYGYTF
NA,TRBV7-7,TRBD1,TRBJ2-5,TGTGCTAGCAGCTCAGGGGGAGAGACCCAGTACTTC,CASSSGGETQYF
NA,TRBV2,NA,TRBJ2-7,TGTGCCAGCCGGATAGACACCTCCTACGAGCAGTACTTC,CASRIDTSYEQYF
NA,TRBV6-5,TRBD1,TRBJ2-3,TGTGCCAGCAGAACAGGGGTTAGCACAGATACGCAGTATTTT,CASRTGVSTDTQYF
NA,TRBV6-5,TRBD1,TRBJ1-1,TGTGCCAGTATATCTCACAGGGGTACTGAAGCTTTCTTT,CASISHRGTEAFF
NA,TRBV25-1,TRBD1,TRBJ1-2,TGTGCCAGCAGCCAAGCAGGGGGACAGCCCTATGGCTACACCTTC,CASSQAGGQPYGYTF
few,TRBV6-5,NA,TRBJ1-1,TGTGCCAGCAGTTTACAGGGGAACACTGAAGCTTTCTTT,CASSLQGNTEAFF
NA,TRBV7-9,NA,TRBJ1-2,TGTGCCAGCAGCTTACAACAGTCCTATGGCTACACCTTC,CASSLQQSYGYTF
NA,TRBV5-1,TRBD1,TRBJ2-5,TGCGCCAGCAGCTTGGGGACAGGGGTCCAAGAGACCCAGTACTTC,CASSLGTGVQETQYF
NA,TRBV18,NA,TRBJ2-7,TGTGCCAGCTCACACGACCGGCTAGCGTCCTACGAGCAGTACTTC,CASSHDRLASYEQYF
NA,TRBV7-8,NA,TRBJ1-1,TGTGCCAGCAGCTTGGGGGCCACTGAAGCTTTCTTT,CASSLGATEAFF
NA,TRBV25-1,NA,TRBJ2-7,TGTGCCAGCATAGCAGGGGCAGGTGGCGAGCAGTACTTC,CASIAGAGGEQYF
once,TRBV9,NA,TRBJ2-3,TGTGCCAGCAGTCTCGGGGAGCCAGACCGCACAGATACGCAGTATTTT,CASSLGEPDRTDTQYF
NA,TRBV5-1,TRBD1,TRBJ2-7,TGCGCCAGCAGCTTGGGGGACAGGCCCGAGCAGTACTTC,CASSLGDRPEQYF
NA,TRBV9,NA,TRBJ2-2,TGTGCCAGCAGCGTAGAATCTATTCCCGGGGAGCTGTTTTTT,CASSVESIPGELFF
NA,TRBV11-2,NA,TRBJ1-4,TGTGCCAGCAGCCCACAGATTGCAACTAATGAAAAACTGTTTTTT,CASSPQIATNEKLFF
NA,TRBV14,NA,TRBJ2-5,TGTGCCAGCAGCCAATCTAGGGGAAACTACCAAGAGACCCAGTACTTC,CASSQSRGNYQETQYF
once,TRBV15,TRBD1,TRBJ2-3,TGTGCCACCAGCAGAGTAGGGACAGCAGTACTAGGGGATACGCAGTATTTT,CATSRVGTAVLGDTQYF
few,TRBV5-6,NA,TRBJ2-2,TGTGCCAGCAGCAGACTCCGGGGCACCGGGGAGCTGTTTTTT,CASSRLRGTGELFF
NA,TRBV19,TRBD1,TRBJ1-5,TGTGCCAGTAGTATAGACGCGACAGGGGGTCCCTACAAGGCCCAGCCCCAGCATTTT,CASSIDATGGPYKAQPQHF
few,TRBV7-2,TRBD1,TRBJ1-5,TGTGCCAGCAGTTGGGACAGCGCGCTTTTTCAGCCCCAGCATTTT,CASSWDSALFQPQHF
few,TRBV19,NA,TRBJ2-1,TGTGCCAGTACCCGGCAGGTGGGGGGCAATGAGCAGTTCTTC,CASTRQVGGNEQFF
NA,TRBV7-3,TRBD1,TRBJ2-1,TGTGCCAGCAGCCCCTTTGGCAGGGGGCTCTACAATGAGCAGTTCTTC,CASSPFGRGLYNEQFF
NA,TRBV6-5,TRBD1,TRBJ2-7,TGTGCCAGCAGTTACTCAGGCGGGACAGGGGGCGAGCAGTACTTC,CASSYSGGTGGEQYF
NA,TRBV18,NA,TRBJ1-4,TGTGCCAGCTCACCGGGGGGTACAACTAATGAAAAACTGTTTTTT,CASSPGGTTNEKLFF